This TCR beta chain derives from a study of cytomegalovirus exposure and HLA in healthy donors. The V gene lost 3 bases and the J gene lost 3 bases, with 8 bases spanning the gap. The CDR3 spans 13 residues. From germline, CDR1 is LNHDA and CDR2 SQIVND (reference sequence). PCR primers comprised 60 Vbeta and 13 Jbeta primers. Here immunoSEQ multiplex PCR was the method, and the copy in TCRdb shows in-frame clones only, minus some. The table includes about 270,000 clones, 75% to 90% detected once. Study-level results: In a later analysis, TCR beta V- and J-gene trimming showed a link to a missense DCLRE1C variant. The authors listed around 150 TCR beta chains as cytomegalovirus-associated. In a later analysis, the majority of CMV-associated beta chains seemingly showed HLA restriction.

On this clone: The antigen remains unidentified.

Material: PBMCs. The V gene is TRBV19, the J gene TRBJ2-5; D uncertain. The clonotype comes from a man aged 40-50 years in good health and CMV-seropositive. As DNA, the CDR3 is TGTGCCAGTAGTATCGGCGGAGAAGAGACCCAGTACTTC. Residues: CASSIGGEETQYF.